This T cell receptor beta chain was profiled in a study of neurological immune-mediated disorders. This clonotype came up many times. The antigen remains unidentified. The germline V gene encodes CDR1 DFQATT and CDR2 SNEGSKA (reference sequence). This CDR3 comprises 14 residues. V was clipped by 0 bases and J by 8 bases, with 13 bases between them. The cDNA was produced through 5'RACE with 10-nucleotide random UMIs. Using its own MiXCR run on the 5' RACE reads, TCRdb lists one record per CDR3 protein. The table has roughly 60,000 distinct CDR3 sequences, 3.5% to 4.5% seen once. Study-level points and caveats: The absence of any CDR3 amino acid sequence shared by expanded clones across subjects suggests that repertoires were private in all groups. In HTLV-1-associated myelopathy, TCR clonal expansion was greatest, whereas multiple sclerosis had the least, falling below healthy controls.

This chain connects TRBV20-1 to TRBJ2-2; D unresolved. The source is a woman in her forties or fifties with multiple sclerosis. Input material: PBMCs. The CDR3: CSARDLAGGGELFF. The CDR3 bases are TGCAGTGCTAGAGATCTGGCAGGCGGAGGGGAGCTGTTTTTT.